This paragraph reports one T cell receptor beta chain. The data derive from a study of blood T cells in healthy people across ages. Then a second PCR, running roughly 7 to 11 cycles, was carried out with a sample-barcoded 5' primer and a J-beta primer mix. TCRdb used MiXCR to reprocess the 5' RACE reads, holding one entry per CDR3 protein. The data show 850,000 to 950,000 distinct CDR3 sequences, roughly 26% seen once. The CDR3 runs to 13 residues. The ends were cut back, 6 bases at V and 0 bases at J, with 9 bases in the middle. The germline CDR1 and CDR2 sequences are SQVTM and ANQGSEA. The gene calls are TRBV29-1 and TRBJ1-5, with a weak D call TRBD1 (5 bases). This clonotype was obtained from a woman of 80 years or more in good health. The source material was blood. CDR3 nucleotide sequence: TGCAGCGTGACAGAAGATAGCAATCAGCCCCAGCATTTT. Translated: CSVTEDSNQPQHF.